These T cell receptor beta chains were read from a single sample in a study of T cells after yellow fever vaccination. One entry per CDR3 protein, called by TCRdb with MiXCR from the 5' RACE reads. The sample has some 420,000 distinct CDR3 sequences, around 19% seen once. Specimen: PBMCs, collected before the yellow fever booster vaccination. The receptors were sampled from a man aged 18 to 35 who received the YFV17D yellow fever vaccine. Both conserved end residues are trimmed from each CDR3. Fields, in order: V gene, J gene, CDR3 protein.

v_call: TRBV7-3
j_call: TRBJ2-3
cdr3_aa: ASSPGTSGGASLDTQY

v_call: TRBV27
j_call: TRBJ2-7
cdr3_aa: ASSWAASYEQY

v_call: TRBV20-1
j_call: TRBJ2-7
cdr3_aa: SAPGEQY

v_call: TRBV4-3
j_call: TRBJ2-3
cdr3_aa: ASSQDSATGLSTDTQY

v_call: TRBV18
j_call: TRBJ1-2
cdr3_aa: ASSLNGAPPDGYT

v_call: TRBV6-1
j_call: TRBJ2-1
cdr3_aa: ASSQGLAGGAYNEQF

v_call: TRBV19
j_call: TRBJ1-5
cdr3_aa: ASSIEGQGNQPQH

v_call: TRBV5-1
j_call: TRBJ2-3
cdr3_aa: ASSRGRDRATDTQY

v_call: TRBV27
j_call: TRBJ2-7
cdr3_aa: ASRNSGGDEQY

v_call: TRBV28
j_call: TRBJ1-2
cdr3_aa: ASSPTRTGTDVYT

v_call: TRBV20-1
j_call: TRBJ1-2
cdr3_aa: SAFAGLNYGYT

v_call: TRBV4-1
j_call: TRBJ2-7
cdr3_aa: ASSPSGSGVSTSYEQY

v_call: TRBV4-3
j_call: TRBJ2-5
cdr3_aa: ASSQSGLQQTQY

v_call: TRBV11-2
j_call: TRBJ2-5
cdr3_aa: ASEVAGDLGTQY

v_call: TRBV19
j_call: TRBJ2-6
cdr3_aa: ASRTGRISGANVLT

v_call: TRBV20-1
j_call: TRBJ1-6
cdr3_aa: SARDWSGQGDSSYNSPLH

v_call: TRBV5-1
j_call: TRBJ1-3
cdr3_aa: ASSGTGTSSGNTIY

v_call: TRBV6-5
j_call: TRBJ2-3
cdr3_aa: ASSYSGLKDTQY

v_call: TRBV4-3
j_call: TRBJ1-4
cdr3_aa: ASSQETGANEKLF

v_call: TRBV20-1
j_call: TRBJ2-2
cdr3_aa: SALGPLSTGELF

v_call: TRBV7-2
j_call: TRBJ2-7
cdr3_aa: ASSSWTARQY

v_call: TRBV4-3
j_call: TRBJ2-5
cdr3_aa: ASSQASRGGTQY

v_call: TRBV6-6
j_call: TRBJ2-1
cdr3_aa: ASMLAGEQF

v_call: TRBV4-1
j_call: TRBJ1-5
cdr3_aa: ASSHGNNQPQH

v_call: TRBV6-1
j_call: TRBJ2-3
cdr3_aa: ASSDLGAPADTQY

v_call: TRBV9
j_call: TRBJ2-3
cdr3_aa: ASSVGWGSTDTQY

v_call: TRBV6-2/TRBV6-3
j_call: TRBJ2-2
cdr3_aa: AATANTGELF

v_call: TRBV4-3
j_call: TRBJ2-2
cdr3_aa: ASSQDRGATLGTGELF

v_call: TRBV7-2
j_call: TRBJ2-4
cdr3_aa: ASSPLAGGSKNIQY

v_call: TRBV6-4
j_call: TRBJ2-4
cdr3_aa: ASSETGGGIQY

v_call: TRBV7-9
j_call: TRBJ2-5
cdr3_aa: ASSVLAGGVETQY